The clone carrying this T cell receptor (beta chain) was counted a single time. Single viable CD3+CD4+CD8-CD45RO+ cells were sorted as the memory CD4+ T cells. The assay was immunoSEQ multiplex PCR, and TCRdb's table has in-frame clones only and misses some. The sample gives about 54,000 clones, around 81% of which show up once; under 2% is in the top ten. These data come from a study of memory CD4+ T cells and cytomegalovirus serostatus. Sequencing input: memory CD4+ T cells from blood. The receptor's source is an adult in good health and CMV-seronegative.

This chain's CDR3 is CASSTTVNTEAFF. CDR3 bases: TGTGCCAGTAGTACCACAGTGAACACTGAAGCTTTCTTT. V usage is TRBV19 and J usage is TRBJ1-1; D not certain. V dropped 4 bases and J dropped 0 bases, with 6 bases sitting between them. Looked up from germline, CDR1 is LNHDA and CDR2 is SQIVND (reference sequence). The CDR3 runs 13 residues.